The TCR beta chain under discussion was sequenced for a study of pediatric ulcerative colitis. Rectal tissue came from one to two pinch biopsies taken at colonoscopy. Germline values: CDR1 MDHEN, CDR2 SYDVKM. Trimming removed 8 bases from V and 4 bases from J, with 6 bases in between. The CDR3 has 10 amino acids. Sequencing was performed with immunoSEQ multiplex PCR; in TCRdb, only in-frame clones are kept and a portion is missing. This repertoire shows approximately 40,000 clones, over 70% found once; its top ten account for 8% to 9.5%. Study-wide points: Clonal expansions reduced rectal repertoire diversity in acute severe colitis.

A word on this clone: The antigen is undetermined.

Sequencing was done on a sample of gut tissue. The V call is TRBV28, the J call TRBJ2-7, with D hard to call. The sequence derives from a boy between 10 and 17 years old with severe ulcerative colitis. This CDR3 is CASGHYEQYF. Written as DNA, the CDR3 is TGTGCCAGCGGCCATTACGAGCAGTACTTC.